The 17 T cell receptor beta chains below come from one sample, sequenced in a study of T cells in Graves' hyperthyroidism and ophthalmopathy. TCR beta CDR3 regions were amplified from RNA. First-round RT-PCR targeting the TCR CDR3 was performed with the HTBI primer set. Using its own MiXCR run on the multiplex PCR reads, TCRdb lists one record per CDR3 protein. Of roughly 160,000 distinct CDR3 sequences detected, roughly 10% appear once; the ten largest clones hold 22%. Sequencing was done on a sample of blood. These receptors all stem from a woman between 18 and 29 years old with Graves' hyperthyroidism that later progressed to Graves' ophthalmopathy.

This clonotype came up many times. The rearrangement uses TRBV19 and TRBJ1-1; D is undetermined. The CDR3 runs 17 residues. Between the trimmed V and J ends, which lost 3 bases and 2 bases, there was a span of 19 bases. Germline CDR1 is LNHDA and CDR2 is SQIVND (reference sequence). The CDR3 DNA follows: TGTGCCAGTAGTATGATATTTGTCGGGCAGGTAAACACTGAAGCTTTCTTT. It encodes CASSMIFVGQVNTEAFF.

This clonotype was recorded many times. The chain links TRBV12-3 or TRBV12-4 to TRBJ1-3; D not resolved. V was cut by 7 bases and J by 2 bases, with 9 bases left in between. This CDR3 has 13 residues. The CDR3 is CASNPHAGNTIYF. CDR3 bases: TGTGCCAGCAATCCACACGCTGGAAACACCATATATTTT.

This clonotype was found many times. The V gene is TRBV3-1, the J gene TRBJ1-5, with 9 bases aligning to TRBD1. The CDR3 is made up of 14 amino acids. CDR1 LGHDT and CDR2 YNNKEL come from the germline V gene (reference sequence). With 3 bases clipped from V and 7 bases from J, the junction kept 4 bases outside the gene matches. DNA for the CDR3: TGTGCCAGCAGCCAGGGACAGGGAGCCCAGCCCCAGCATTTT. The encoded protein is CASSQGQGAQPQHF.

This clonotype was seen ten or more times. The chain carries TRBV6-1 and TRBJ2-7; TRBD2 matches 7 bases. V was clipped by 7 bases and J by 6 bases; unmatched bases: 9. This CDR3 has 13 residues. CDR1 and CDR2 from the germline V gene are MNHNS and SASEGT. The CDR3 nucleotides read TGTGCCAGCATCCTGACTAGCCCGGTCGAGCAGTACTTC. It codes for CASILTSPVEQYF.

The J gene is TRBJ2-1, the V gene TRBV11-2, with no clear D. Trimming removed 1 base from V and 7 bases from J, with 14 bases in between. Germline CDR1 SGHAT, CDR2 FQNNGV. The CDR3 extends over 15 amino acids. In DNA form, the CDR3 reads TGTGCCAGCAGCTTAGCCCCCGGAACAGATAATGAGCAGTTCTTC. This sequence encodes CASSLAPGTDNEQFF.

This clonotype was detected many times. The chain combines TRBV28 with TRBJ2-7, with 8 bases that match TRBD1. Germline CDR1 and CDR2: MDHEN and SYDVKM. Losses at the gene ends were 5 bases for V and 6 bases for J; bases not matched to a gene: 9. The length of the CDR3 is 14 residues. CDR3 amino acids: CASSTSGQGGEQYF. CDR3 in DNA: TGTGCCAGCAGTACGTCCGGACAGGGAGGCGAGCAGTACTTC.

This clonotype was counted at least ten times. The rearrangement uses TRBV27 and TRBJ2-5, with TRBD1 matching over 8 bases. The CDR3 spans 14 residues. In germline, CDR1 is MNHEY, CDR2 SMNVEV (reference sequence). V shed 5 bases and J 3 bases; nucleotides not matched to a gene: 5. CDR3 protein: CASSPWTGKETQYF. The CDR3 DNA is TGTGCCAGCAGTCCATGGACAGGGAAAGAGACCCAGTACTTC.

As for this clonotype: The junction shows a germline mismatch at one end, possibly a read error. The J gene is TRBJ1-2, the V gene TRBV4-1; tentatively, D is TRBD1 (5 bases). This CDR3 has 13 residues. Germline CDR1 and CDR2: MGHRA and YSYEKL. The CDR3 loop is CTSSQHRLNGYTF. In DNA form, the CDR3 reads TGCACCAGCAGCCAACACAGGTTGAATGGCTACACCTTC.

This clonotype has at least ten counts. The V and J genes are TRBV20-1 and TRBJ2-1, with 11 nucleotides matching TRBD2. V dropped 3 bases and J dropped 4; count of bases not matched to a gene: 20. This CDR3 has 20 residues. The V gene's germline CDR1 is DFQATT and CDR2 SNEGSKA (reference sequence). In DNA form, the CDR3 reads TGCAGTGCTAGGCTTAGCGGGAGGGCCCTGACTGCAAGGGGTTACAATGAGCAGTTCTTC. Amino acid sequence: CSARLSGRALTARGYNEQFF.

This clonotype was found a few times. The gene calls are TRBV3-1 and TRBJ2-7; 10 bases line up with TRBD2. V dropped 3 bases and J dropped 4; count of bases not matched to a gene: 6. The CDR3 has 15 amino acids. Germline V CDR1 and CDR2: LGHDT, YNNKEL (reference sequence). The CDR3 here is CASSQHPGLAYEQYF. The DNA of the CDR3 is TGTGCCAGCAGCCAGCACCCGGGACTAGCGTACGAGCAGTACTTC.

This clonotype showed up just a few times. The chain carries TRBV6-5 and TRBJ1-1, with D unresolved. V was pared by 0 bases and J by 9 bases, with 11 bases between. Germline V gene sequence: CDR1 MNHEY, CDR2 SVGAGI. This CDR3 is 13 amino acids long. This chain's CDR3 is CASSYSWGIQAFF. DNA of the CDR3: TGTGCCAGCAGTTACTCGTGGGGAATACAAGCTTTCTTT.

This clonotype was counted many times. This rearrangement joins TRBV12-3 or TRBV12-4 to TRBJ2-6; D ambiguous. CDR3 length equals 13 residues. V was cut by 7 bases and J by 2 bases, with 6 bases left in between. CDR3 sequence reads: CASTSTGANVLTF. In DNA form, the CDR3 reads TGTGCCAGCACTAGTACTGGGGCCAACGTCCTGACTTTC.

This clonotype was seen a handful of times. This may stem from a read error, because a much larger clone lies one nucleotide away. The chain recombines TRBV13 with TRBJ1-2; a possible D gene is TRBD1 (5 bases). The CDR3 spans 13 residues. The germline CDR1 and CDR2 sequences are PRHDT and FYEKMQ (reference sequence). The CDR3 bases are TGTGCCGGCAGCTCACAAGGGACGGGAGGCTACACCTTC. Protein: CAGSSQGTGGYTF.

This clonotype was recorded at least ten times. CDR3 sequence (DNA): TGTGCCAGCTCACCACGCGGGGGCACCACAGATACGCAGTATTTT. It specifies CASSPRGGTTDTQYF. J is TRBJ2-3 and V is TRBV18; maybe TRBD2 (7 bases). CDR3 length: 15 residues. Germline CDR1 is KGHSH and CDR2 is LQKENI. V was cut by 1 base and J by 2 bases, with 10 bases left in between.

In its sample, this clonotype was seen many times. V gene TRBV28 combines with J gene TRBJ2-3, with 11 bases identical to TRBD2. Germline loops: CDR1 MDHEN, CDR2 SYDVKM. The V segment lost 6 bases and the J segment 5 bases; nucleotides outside the gene matches: 7. This CDR3 is 15 amino acids long. The CDR3 is CASSRLAGGVDTQYF. The CDR3 DNA reads as TGTGCCAGCAGCCGGCTAGCGGGGGGCGTAGATACGCAGTATTTT. The full variable domain, rest sourced from reference TRBV28 and TRBJ2-3, is DVKVTQSSRYLVKRTGEKVFLECVQDMDHENMFWYRQDPGLGLRLIYFSYDVKMKEKGDIPEGYSVSREKKERFSLILESASTNQTSMYLCASSRLAGGVDTQYFGPGTRLTVL.

This clonotype was counted many times. This rearrangement joins TRBV6-1 to TRBJ2-1; D is unresolved. The V and J ends lost 4 bases and 8 bases respectively, with 24 bases between them. This CDR3 contains 17 residues. In germline, CDR1 is MNHNS, CDR2 SASEGT. CDR3 nucleotide sequence: TGTGCCAGCAGTGTCAACGCTCTCACTTCAAACGTCGATGAGCAGTTCTTC. This gives the protein CASSVNALTSNVDEQFF.

The genes are TRBV10-2 and TRBJ2-6; D possibly corresponds to TRBD1 (6 bases). Trimming took 6 bases from V and 0 from J, leaving 12 bases between them. Germline assignment: CDR1 WSHSY and CDR2 SAAADI. The CDR3 is made up of 16 amino acids. CDR3 nucleotides: TGCGCCAGCAGGAGGGACACCAGCTCTGGGGCCAACGTCCTGACTTTC. This encodes CASRRDTSSGANVLTF.